These 22 T cell receptor beta chains share one sample of origin, sequenced in a study of PD-1 blockade in classical Hodgkin lymphoma. The time point: cycle 4 day 1 (C4D1), after six to seven weeks of nivolumab. Each patient relapsed following autologous stem cell transplantation, and prior brentuximab vedotin exposure differed. This table comes from immunoSEQ multiplex PCR, and its TCRdb copy is limited to in-frame clones, with some not included. The sample has about 21,000 clones, roughly three quarters seen once. The sequencing used peripheral blood mononuclear cells (PBMCs), collected before the fourth cycle of nivolumab. The receptors originated from a human donor with classical Hodgkin lymphoma.

This rearrangement joins TRBV28 to TRBJ2-7, with D possibly TRBD1 on 6 matching bases. The germline CDR1 and CDR2 sequences are MDHEN and SYDVKM. Trimming cost V 3 bases and J 3 bases, with 12 bases left between them. The CDR3 totals 14 residues. The DNA of the CDR3 is TGTGCCAGCAGTTTTCAGGGGCTCCTCTACGAGCAGTACTTC. Protein: CASSFQGLLYEQYF.

This chain uses TRBV10-2 with TRBJ2-1; no clear D. CDR1 is WSHSY and CDR2 is SAAADI in the germline V gene. The V end was cut by 2 bases, the J end by 9 bases, with 8 bases between. This CDR3 is built from 12 residues. CDR3 sequence (DNA): TGCGCCAGCAGTGAGGGCGTCGGTGAGCAGTTCTTC. As protein: CASSEGVGEQFF.

The chain has TRBV4-1 and TRBJ1-6; D not certain. V dropped 3 bases and J dropped 7 bases, with 19 bases sitting between them. The CDR3 length is 17 residues. Germline V gives CDR1 MGHRA, CDR2 YSYEKL. CDR3 protein: CASSHPSPLGSNSPLHF. In DNA form, the CDR3 reads TGCGCCAGCAGCCACCCCTCGCCTCTAGGGTCAAATTCACCCCTCCACTTT.

The rearrangement links TRBV7-2 to TRBJ2-7, with D perhaps TRBD2 (5 bases). The CDR3 extends over 15 amino acids. V was trimmed by 1 base and J by 5 bases, leaving 15 bases between them. Germline loops: CDR1 SGHTA, CDR2 FQGNSA. CDR3 DNA: TGTGCCAGCAGCTTAGTTCTTGGAGGCGTAGACGAGCAGTACTTC. This translates into CASSLVLGGVDEQYF. Combining the CDR3 with reference TRBV7-2 and TRBJ2-7 gives the whole variable domain GAGVSQSPSNKVTEKGKDVELRCDPISGHTALYWYRQSLGQGLEFLIYFQGNSAPDKSGLPSDRFSAERTGGSVSTLTIQRTQQEDSAVYLCASSLVLGGVDEQYFGPGTRLTVT.

The chain combines TRBV28 with TRBJ1-1, with D maybe TRBD1 (5 bases). This CDR3 is 14 amino acids long. CDR1 and CDR2 (germline): MDHEN, SYDVKM. V lost 5 bases to trimming and J lost 10 bases, with 20 bases between them. CDR3 sequence reads: CASSPPRGTSGAFF. CDR3 DNA: TGTGCCAGCAGTCCACCGCGGGGGACCTCGGGAGCTTTCTTT.

This clone was recorded a few times. This chain uses TRBV7-3 with TRBJ1-1, with D possibly matching TRBD1 (6 bases). CDR3 length: 13 residues. The ends were cut back, 1 base at V and 4 bases at J, with 7 bases in the middle. CDR1 and CDR2 (germline): SGHTA, FQGTGA. The CDR3 DNA reads TGTGCCAGCAGCTTAAAGGGGGGCACTGAAGCTTTCTTT. Its translation is CASSLKGGTEAFF.

The genes are TRBV5-6 and TRBJ1-5, with 8 bases fitting TRBD1. The germline gives CDR1 SGHDT, CDR2 YYEEEE. The CDR3 totals 18 residues. V lost 4 bases and J lost 3; bases outside the gene matches: 15. The CDR3 sequence is CASSLWTGRGQVNQPQHF. CDR3 DNA: TGTGCCAGCAGCCTCTGGACAGGGAGAGGGCAGGTCAATCAGCCCCAGCATTTT.

This clone has just a few counts. The chain recombines TRBV2 with TRBJ1-1; the D gene is possibly TRBD1 (5 bases). The ends were cut back, 7 bases at V and 0 bases at J, with 12 bases in the middle. Germline values: CDR1 SNHLY, CDR2 FYNNEI. The CDR3 extends over 14 amino acids. CDR3 sequence: CASTEGRMNTEAFF. In nucleotides, the CDR3 is TGTGCCAGCACCGAGGGGCGCATGAACACTGAAGCTTTCTTT.

The chain uses TRBV6-5 and TRBJ2-7; no reliable D call. V dropped 5 bases and J dropped 5 bases, with 16 bases sitting between them. Germline-derived CDR1 and CDR2 are MNHEY and SVGAGI. The CDR3 runs 14 residues. The CDR3 loop is CASSLGQRRNEQYF. The CDR3 nucleotides read TGTGCCAGCAGTCTAGGTCAAAGGAGAAACGAGCAGTACTTC.

This clone came up once. The chain recombines TRBV5-5 with TRBJ1-5; D is undetermined. V was clipped by 0 bases and J by 2 bases, with 9 bases between them. The CDR3 has 15 residues. Looked up from germline, CDR1 is SGHKS and CDR2 is YYEKEE (reference sequence). The CDR3: CASSLEVLGNQPQHF. The CDR3 DNA reads as TGTGCCAGCAGCTTGGAGGTATTGGGCAATCAGCCCCAGCATTTT.

This chain uses TRBV6-1 with TRBJ2-3; possibly TRBD2 for D (5 bases). The CDR3 length is 13 residues. Germline V lookup: CDR1 MNHNS, CDR2 SASEGT. V lost 0 bases to trimming and J lost 6 bases, with 7 bases between them. CDR3 in amino acids: CASSEAPGDTQYF. CDR3 DNA: TGTGCCAGCAGTGAAGCCCCGGGGGATACGCAGTATTTT.

This chain uses TRBV7-8 with TRBJ2-7, with 11 nucleotides matching TRBD1. Germline CDR1 is SGHVS and CDR2 is FQNEAQ. This CDR3 is built from 15 residues. With V trimmed by 4 bases and J by 2 bases, 4 bases remained unmatched. Here the CDR3 DNA reads TGTGCCAGCAGCTCGCGGGGACAGGGGGCCTACGAGCAGTACTTC. It yields the protein CASSSRGQGAYEQYF.

The count of this clone is one. This rearrangement joins TRBV5-4 to TRBJ1-2, with D possibly matching TRBD1 (6 bases). Trimming took off 4 bases at V and 8 bases at J, with 18 bases between the two ends. The germline CDR1 and CDR2 sequences are SGHNT and YYREEE (reference sequence). CDR3 length: 14 amino acids. The CDR3 region has the DNA TGTGCCAGCAGCCGGTTCACAGGGAGGGGCGGCTACACCTTC. Encoded protein: CASSRFTGRGGYTF.

V usage is TRBV18 and J usage is TRBJ2-3, with a possible D match to TRBD1 (5 bases). This CDR3 is 15 amino acids long. The V and J ends lost 3 bases and 0 bases respectively, with 10 bases between them. CDR1 is KGHSH, CDR2 LQKENI, per germline. DNA for the CDR3: TGTGCCAGCTCACCGCAACAGGCCAGCACAGATACGCAGTATTTT. This translates into CASSPQQASTDTQYF.

This clone has a handful of counts. The V call is TRBV10-3, the J call TRBJ2-5; 8 nucleotides agree with TRBD2. Germline CDR1 reads ENHRY; CDR2 reads SYGVKD. This CDR3 has 16 amino acids. Trimming at V came to 2 bases and at J to 5 bases, leaving 10 bases not matched to a gene. The CDR3 bases are TGTGCCATCAGTGAGAGGGCAACGGGAGGGGGTGAGACCCAGTACTTC. As protein: CAISERATGGGETQYF.

J is TRBJ2-3 and V is TRBV7-9; weak D call: TRBD2 (6 bases). Germline CDR1 and CDR2: SEHNR and FQNEAQ (reference sequence). With 4 bases removed from V and 2 bases from J, the gap between germline ends came to 25 bases. The CDR3 sequence is 19 residues long. CDR3 nucleotides: TGTGCCAGCAGCTACCCGGGACGGTCTCCGGGACTCATCACAGATACGCAGTATTTT. It codes for CASSYPGRSPGLITDTQYF.

This clone was recorded once. The chain employs TRBV5-1 and TRBJ2-3, with TRBD1 matching over 7 bases. The CDR3 loop spans 14 amino acids. V was pared by 4 bases and J by 2 bases, with 4 bases of the junction left unmatched. CDR1 SGHRS and CDR2 YFSETQ come from the germline V gene. The CDR3 DNA sequence: TGCGCCAGCAGCCTGGGACAGACCACAGATACGCAGTATTTT. Protein sequence: CASSLGQTTDTQYF.

V usage is TRBV6-1 and J usage is TRBJ2-3; 7 bases map to TRBD2. Germline assignment: CDR1 MNHNS and CDR2 SASEGT. The J segment lost 2 bases and the V segment lost 1 base, leaving 6 bases of the junction unmatched. The CDR3 loop spans 16 amino acids. CDR3 in amino acids: CASSEGRAGDTDTQYF. The CDR3 DNA is TGTGCCAGCAGTGAAGGTAGGGCGGGGGACACAGATACGCAGTATTTT.

This chain uses TRBV7-3 with TRBJ2-3; the D gene is possibly TRBD1 (7 bases). With 5 bases removed from V and 4 bases from J, the gap between germline ends came to 16 bases. From germline, CDR1 is SGHTA and CDR2 FQGTGA. The CDR3 has 15 residues. CDR3 DNA: TGTGCCAGCAGCCGCAGGGGGGATTATGCAGATACGCAGTATTTT. Protein sequence: CASSRRGDYADTQYF.

This rearrangement joins TRBV7-2 to TRBJ2-5; 8 nucleotides line up with TRBD2. With V trimmed by 4 bases and J by 1 base, 8 bases remained unmatched. Germline-derived CDR1 and CDR2 are SGHTA and FQGNSA. The CDR3 runs 16 residues. The CDR3 reads CASSSDGTSGQETQYF. Written as DNA, the CDR3 is TGTGCCAGCAGCTCCGACGGGACTAGTGGCCAAGAGACCCAGTACTTC.

The gene calls are TRBV19 and TRBJ2-2; D might be TRBD1 (6 bases). This CDR3 contains 16 residues. V was trimmed by 11 bases and J by 0 bases, leaving 19 bases between them. Germline values: CDR1 LNHDA, CDR2 SQIVND (reference sequence). The chain's CDR3 is CACKATGTPNTGELFF. CDR3 bases: TGTGCCTGCAAAGCTACCGGGACACCGAACACCGGGGAGCTGTTTTTT.

The chain joins TRBV7-6 to TRBJ2-6, with 8 positions matching TRBD1. The germline V gene has CDR1 SGHVS and CDR2 FNYEAQ. V lost 5 bases, J lost 4 bases, and 10 bases stayed unmatched. CDR3 size: 17 residues. CDR3 sequence reads: CASSPWTGMSGANVLTF. CDR3 coding DNA: TGTGCCAGCAGCCCCTGGACAGGGATGTCCGGGGCCAACGTCCTGACTTTC.